Listed below are T cell receptor beta chains from one sample, sequenced in a study of pediatric ulcerative colitis. Repertoires were generated with immunoSEQ multiplex PCR, while TCRdb's copy carries only in-frame clones and drops some. The sample records about 64,000 clones, roughly nine tenths being singletons. Sequencing was done on a sample of blood. The receptor set was obtained from a boy between 10 and 17 years old with severe ulcerative colitis. Both conserved end residues are trimmed from each CDR3. Some rows have no size entry. The others give once, few or many, or a class for an expanded clone.

>TRBJ2-7|TRBV6-6|.
ASSYTSTSISYEQY
>TRBJ1-2|TRBV30|few
AWSVQGWGYT
>TRBJ2-6|TRBV2|.
ASSGAGRGANVLT
>TRBJ1-2|TRBV7-2|once
ASSLGLGTSEDT
>TRBJ2-3|TRBV18|.
ASSLKGWHTDTQY
>TRBJ1-2|TRBV30|.
AWSLVSGTTYGYT
>TRBJ2-3|TRBV2|.
ASPDGTDTQY
>TRBJ2-4|TRBV5-4|.
ASSLGIADYQDIQY
>TRBJ2-7|TRBV27|.
ASSPLPARINHEQY
>TRBJ2-1|TRBV4-3|.
ASSQVNYNEQF
>TRBJ2-2|TRBV10-3|.
AISVKTGEKGELF
>TRBJ1-2|TRBV7-9|.
ASSLEDLSGYT
>TRBJ2-1|TRBV2|.
ASSAGLAGPSYNEQF
>TRBJ2-1|TRBV4-1|.
ASSQDSTTSYNEQF
>TRBJ2-7|TRBV19|few
ASRTDTYEQY
>TRBJ2-2|TRBV10-1|.
ASSVRDTGELF
>TRBJ1-1|TRBV29-1|once
SVTRGENTEAF
>TRBJ1-2|TRBV5-5|.
ASSQEDSANYGYT
>TRBJ2-1|TRBV10-1|.
ASSESVRGVHEQF
>TRBJ2-1|TRBV30|.
AWSVPDRRGPEQF
>TRBJ2-1|TRBV21-1|.
ASSKASSNEQF
>TRBJ2-7|TRBV19|.
ASQGRSYEQY
>TRBJ1-1|TRBV29-1|few
SVTGRLNTEAF
>TRBJ1-3|TRBV7-3|.
ASSLNGESGNTIY
>TRBJ2-7|TRBV6-1|.
ASSEYRQGYEQY
>TRBJ2-4|TRBV30|.
AWSDSGRAYKNIQY
>TRBJ2-7|TRBV5-4|.
ASSLDPAGLNEQY
>TRBJ2-3|TRBV30|.
AWSDGGITDTQY
>TRBJ2-1|TRBV5-1|.
ASSLREIGQGRNEQF
>TRBJ2-2|TRBV7-3|.
ASSLITGELF
>TRBJ2-2|TRBV19|few
ASTSVGPNTGELF
>TRBJ1-2|TRBV27|.
ASSLSLGRSGYT
>TRBJ2-3|TRBV4-1|.
ASLGDLTDTQY
>TRBJ2-3|TRBV19|.
ASSIVRGSSTDTQY
>TRBJ1-1|TRBV18|.
ASSPPKGAEIEAF
>TRBJ1-4|TRBV5-5|.
ASSQDAPNEKLF
>TRBJ2-1|TRBV29-1|.
SGSTSGSFDEQF
>TRBJ2-1|TRBV27|.
ASSFGLVSYNEQF
>TRBJ2-5|TRBV19|.
ASSISRGAIQETQY
>TRBJ2-7|TRBV7-2|.
ASSLGDALPYEQY
>TRBJ2-3|TRBV14|.
ASSLKWSGDTQY
>TRBJ2-2|TRBV7-9|.
ASSLSPRELF
>TRBJ2-5|TRBV6-1|.
ASSVRSGWNQETQY